Below, 32 T cell receptor beta chains from the same sample are listed, as sequenced in a study of blood T cell repertoires in COVID-19. Produced via immunoSEQ multiplex PCR; TCRdb's table is partial and in-frame only. The sample holds under 150,000 clones, over 80% seen once. Sequenced input: peripheral blood. Receptors were obtained from a woman aged 40 to 55 with active or convalescent COVID-19.

The gene calls are TRBV5-5 and TRBJ2-4; possibly TRBD1 for D (5 bases). This CDR3 has 15 amino acids. V was trimmed by 2 bases and J by 9 bases, leaving 18 bases between them. Germline values: CDR1 SGHKS, CDR2 YYEKEE (reference sequence). The CDR3 here is CASSFPGRAQGIQYF. CDR3 sequence (DNA): TGTGCCAGCAGCTTCCCGGGCAGGGCTCAAGGCATTCAGTACTTC.

This clone is a singleton in its sample. This chain joins TRBV5-1 and TRBJ2-5, with 7 bases matching TRBD1. V lost 5 bases and J lost 1; bases outside the gene matches: 8. The CDR3 spans 15 residues. Germline V gene data show CDR1 as SGHRS and CDR2 as YFSETQ. CDR3 nucleotides: TGCGCCAGCAGTCTCGGACAGGTTACCCAAGAGACCCAGTACTTC. Translated: CASSLGQVTQETQYF.

The chain has TRBV9 and TRBJ1-1, with D uncertain. Trimming pared 0 bases from V and 0 bases from J, leaving 9 bases between. Looked up from germline, CDR1 is SGDLS and CDR2 is YYNGEE. The CDR3 is 15 residues long. In DNA, the CDR3 is TGTGCCAGCAGCGTAGCCCAGTCCTTGAACACTGAAGCTTTCTTT. Amino acids: CASSVAQSLNTEAFF.

The chain couples TRBV14 to TRBJ2-7, with D tentatively TRBD2 (6 bases). The germline V gene encodes CDR1 SGHDN and CDR2 FVKESK. The V end lost 2 bases, the J end lost 0 bases, and 11 bases lay between the germline ends. CDR3 length: 15 residues. This CDR3 is CASSQRDWSSYEQYF. For the CDR3, the DNA is TGTGCCAGCAGCCAAAGGGACTGGAGCTCCTACGAGCAGTACTTC.

About this clone: The CDR3 ends on some other residue instead of the conserved phenylalanine or tryptophan, so this is likely a read error. Because the CDR3's place on the DNA is in doubt, the DNA is left out and the CDR3 is given as listed by TCRdb. The CDR3: CASSVSPVSEGLDL. The chain has TRBV9 and TRBJ1-2. The length of the CDR3 is 14 amino acids, counting both ends. Germline V CDR1 and CDR2: SGDLS, YYNGEE.

V is TRBV18 and J is TRBJ1-2, with 10 bases matching TRBD1. CDR1 is KGHSH and CDR2 is LQKENI in the germline V gene. The CDR3 totals 17 residues. The V segment lost 4 bases and the J segment 6 bases; nucleotides outside the gene matches: 14. The CDR3: CASSLKIDPGTGDGYTF. DNA for the CDR3: TGTGCCAGCTCACTCAAAATCGACCCCGGGACAGGGGATGGCTACACCTTC.

The chain carries TRBV28 and TRBJ1-2; 8 nucleotides match TRBD1. The CDR3 runs 16 residues. V was pared by 6 bases and J by 8 bases, with 17 bases of the junction left unmatched. Germline V gives CDR1 MDHEN, CDR2 SYDVKM. The CDR3 DNA sequence: TGTGCCAGCAGCCACGACAGGGGCCGCCGCCCTATCGGCTACACCTTC. Translation gives CASSHDRGRRPIGYTF.

The chain couples TRBV19 to TRBJ1-2; D not certain. Germline lookup yields CDR1 LNHDA and CDR2 SQIVND (reference sequence). V lost 2 bases to trimming and J lost 2 bases, with 6 bases between them. The CDR3 extends over 13 amino acids. CDR3 nucleotides: TGTGCCAGTAGTATACGAGGGAACTATGGCTACACCTTC. Its protein is CASSIRGNYGYTF.

In regard to this clone: The same CDR3 is also encoded by other DNA sequences in this sample. V is TRBV5-1 and J is TRBJ1-2; 8 nucleotides match TRBD1. V shed 4 bases and J 4 bases; nucleotides not matched to a gene: 6. Looked up from germline, CDR1 is SGHRS and CDR2 is YFSETQ. The CDR3 runs 14 residues. CDR3 protein: CASSLGQGGYGYTF. The DNA of the CDR3 is TGCGCCAGCAGCCTTGGACAGGGTGGCTATGGCTACACCTTC.

This clone came up once. The CDR3 region has the DNA TGTGCCAGCAAAGACAGTTACAATCAGCCCCAGCATTTT. It encodes CASKDSYNQPQHF. The rearrangement joins TRBV27 to TRBJ1-5, with D tentatively TRBD1 (5 bases). The V gene's germline CDR1 is MNHEY and CDR2 SMNVEV (reference sequence). The CDR3 is made up of 13 amino acids. Trimming took off 7 bases at V and 3 bases at J, with 10 bases between the two ends.

V and J are TRBV6-6 and TRBJ2-1, with 7 bases fitting TRBD1. V lost 5 bases and J lost 2; bases outside the gene matches: 9. The CDR3 has 16 amino acids. Germline lookup yields CDR1 MNHNY and CDR2 SVGAGI (reference sequence). The CDR3 region is CASSTGAGWTYNEQFF. CDR3 sequence (DNA): TGTGCCAGCAGTACAGGGGCCGGATGGACCTACAATGAGCAGTTCTTC.

The genes are TRBV6-4 and TRBJ2-3; TRBD1 matches 9 bases. The CDR3 extends over 15 amino acids. Unmatched junction bases numbered 2, after V lost 2 bases and J lost 2 bases. Germline CDR1 MRHNA, CDR2 SNTAGT. The CDR3 loop is CASSDGTGHTDTQYF. CDR3 DNA: TGTGCCAGCAGTGACGGGACAGGGCACACAGATACGCAGTATTTT.

This rearrangement joins TRBV15 to TRBJ1-2; 8 nucleotides align to TRBD1. The CDR3 is made up of 15 amino acids. The V and J ends lost 4 bases and 1 base, in that order; junction bases with no gene match: 5. Per the germline V gene, CDR1 is LNHNV and CDR2 is YYDKDF (reference sequence). Here the CDR3 reads CATSTRTGRNYGYTF. Here the CDR3 DNA reads TGTGCCACCAGCACCCGGACAGGGCGTAACTATGGCTACACCTTC.

The V and J genes are TRBV5-1 and TRBJ2-2; possible D gene TRBD1, 5 bases. The germline CDR1 and CDR2 sequences are SGHRS and YFSETQ. The CDR3 is 13 amino acids. The V gene lost 0 bases and the J gene lost 9 bases, with 9 bases spanning the gap. The CDR3: CASSLEAGRELFF. The DNA of the CDR3 is TGCGCCAGCAGCTTGGAGGCAGGGAGGGAGCTGTTTTTT.

The CDR3 sequence: CASSPTDNMNTEAFF. CDR3 bases: TGTGCCAGCTCACCGACGGACAATATGAACACTGAAGCTTTCTTT. The chain couples TRBV18 to TRBJ1-1; TRBD1 might be the D (5 bases). Trimming took 3 bases from V and 0 from J, leaving 11 bases between them. The CDR3 consists of 15 residues. Germline V gene lookup returns CDR1 KGHSH and CDR2 LQKENI.

V is TRBV6-5 and J is TRBJ1-2; D is perhaps TRBD1 (5 bases). Germline CDR1 is MNHEY and CDR2 is SVGAGI. This CDR3 contains 13 residues. V was trimmed by 4 bases and J by 14 bases, leaving 20 bases between them. Written as DNA, the CDR3 is TGTGCCAGCAGTTTAAGTCGTTCTGGTGGGGGGACCTTC. Translation: CASSLSRSGGGTF.

In DNA form, the CDR3 reads TGTGCCAGTAGTATATGGGCGACAGAGGCGAACACTGAAGCTTTCTTT. Translation gives CASSIWATEANTEAFF. The chain links TRBV19 to TRBJ1-1, with D possibly TRBD1 on 5 matching bases. The germline gives CDR1 LNHDA, CDR2 SQIVND (reference sequence). The V gene lost 2 bases and the J gene lost 1 base, with 14 bases spanning the gap. CDR3 length: 16 residues.

The V gene is TRBV7-2, the J gene TRBJ1-2, with D uncertain. Germline lookup yields CDR1 SGHTA and CDR2 FQGNSA. The CDR3 is 13 amino acids. Trimming left V 1 base short and J 4 bases short, with 7 bases between. CDR3 in amino acids: CASSLGGSYGYTF. The CDR3 bases are TGTGCCAGCAGCTTAGGAGGGAGCTATGGCTACACCTTC.

The chain uses TRBV30 and TRBJ2-7; 7 nucleotides agree with TRBD2. CDR1 and CDR2 (germline): GTSNPN, SVGIG (reference sequence). CDR3 length: 14 amino acids. Losses at the gene ends were 5 bases for V and 3 bases for J; bases not matched to a gene: 10. CDR3 residues: CAWGLGVAGYEQYF. CDR3 nucleotide sequence: TGTGCCTGGGGTTTGGGGGTAGCGGGCTACGAGCAGTACTTC.

This chain uses TRBV20-1 with TRBJ1-2, with TRBD1 as a possible D gene (5 bases). Germline CDR1 and CDR2: DFQATT and SNEGSKA (reference sequence). Between the trimmed V and J ends, which lost 3 bases and 3 bases, there was a span of 8 bases. The CDR3 is 12 residues long. DNA for the CDR3: TGCAGTGCTAGTAGACAGTACTATGGCTACACCTTC. Translation: CSASRQYYGYTF.

The V gene is TRBV3-1 (or the pseudogene TRBV3-2), the J gene TRBJ1-4, with 10 positions matching TRBD1. CDR1 LGHDT and CDR2 YNNKEL come from the germline V gene (reference sequence). V lost 6 bases and J lost 8; bases outside the gene matches: 6. The CDR3 runs to 14 residues. The CDR3 reads CASSLDRGLEKLFF. The DNA for the CDR3 is TGTGCCAGCAGTCTTGACAGGGGGCTAGAAAAACTGTTTTTT.

The rearrangement links TRBV27 to TRBJ1-2, with 8 bases lining up with TRBD1. With V trimmed by 3 bases and J by 5 bases, 8 bases remained unmatched. The CDR3 length is 15 residues. Germline V gives CDR1 MNHEY, CDR2 SMNVEV (reference sequence). As DNA, the CDR3 is TGTGCCAGCAGTTTTTTTCTCGGACAGGGTTATGGCTACACCTTC. It yields the protein CASSFFLGQGYGYTF.

The chain carries TRBV7-9 and TRBJ1-3; 7 nucleotides align to TRBD1. After removal of 5 bases from V and 10 bases from J, the junction contained 5 bases not matched to a gene. Germline values: CDR1 SEHNR, CDR2 FQNEAQ (reference sequence). This CDR3 has 12 amino acids. CDR3 in amino acids: CASSRSDRTIYF. DNA for the CDR3: TGTGCCAGCAGCAGGTCGGACAGGACCATATATTTT.

The chain has TRBV28 and TRBJ1-2; 9 bases match TRBD1. After removal of 11 bases from V and 6 bases from J, the junction contained 4 bases not matched to a gene. Germline V lookup: CDR1 MDHEN, CDR2 SYDVKM. The CDR3 runs to 11 residues. CDR3 nucleotide sequence: TGTGCCGCCGGACAGGGGAATGGCTACACCTTC. Protein: CAAGQGNGYTF.

The CDR3 loop reads CASIPQSRGPPPYEQYF. The CDR3 DNA follows: TGTGCCAGCATTCCCCAGAGTAGGGGCCCGCCCCCCTACGAGCAGTACTTC. V is TRBV11-2 and J is TRBJ2-7; tentatively, D is TRBD1 (5 bases). CDR3 length: 17 amino acids. Trimming stripped 7 bases from V and 2 bases from J, with 24 bases between. Germline CDR1 is SGHAT and CDR2 is FQNNGV. Combining the CDR3 with reference TRBV11-2 and TRBJ2-7 gives the whole variable domain EAGVAQSPRYKIIEKRQSVAFWCNPISGHATLYWYQQILGQGPKLLIQFQNNGVVDDSQLPKDRFSAERLKGVDSTLKIQPAKLEDSAVYLCASIPQSRGPPPYEQYFGPGTRLTVT.

The gene calls are TRBV5-1 and TRBJ2-7; D remains unclear. With 3 bases removed from V and 7 bases from J, the gap between germline ends came to 17 bases. CDR3 size: 14 residues. The germline gives CDR1 SGHRS, CDR2 YFSETQ. The CDR3 loop reads CASSSPTGPREQYF. Written as DNA, the CDR3 is TGCGCCAGCAGCTCGCCGACGGGTCCCCGGGAGCAGTACTTC.

The genes are TRBV6-5 and TRBJ1-4; 8 bases fit TRBD1. The V and J ends lost 5 bases and 6 bases, in that order; junction bases with no gene match: 8. Germline V lookup: CDR1 MNHEY, CDR2 SVGAGI. The CDR3 extends over 15 amino acids. DNA for the CDR3: TGTGCCAGCAGTACCCAGGGGGCGGGGGATGAAAAACTGTTTTTT. The encoded protein is CASSTQGAGDEKLFF.

The chain combines TRBV6-6 with TRBJ1-2, with 10 bases matching TRBD1. V was pared by 2 bases and J by 3 bases, with 6 bases of the junction left unmatched. The germline V gene encodes CDR1 MNHNY and CDR2 SVGAGI (reference sequence). The CDR3 contains 16 residues. CDR3 loop: CASSYPSGTGDYGYTF. In DNA, the CDR3 is TGTGCCAGCAGTTACCCCTCAGGGACAGGGGACTATGGCTACACCTTC.

The chain uses TRBV6-4 and TRBJ2-1; 7 positions agree with TRBD2. Germline CDR1 MRHNA, CDR2 SNTAGT. The ends lost 2 bases at V and 4 bases at J; junction bases unmatched: 5. CDR3 size: 15 residues. The CDR3, as DNA: TGTGCCAGCAGTGACGAGCGGGGTTCATACAATGAGCAGTTCTTC. This gives the protein CASSDERGSYNEQFF.

This clone has only a few counts. V and J are TRBV7-9 and TRBJ2-7, with 8 bases matching TRBD1. The CDR3 is 15 amino acids. With 4 bases clipped from V and 3 bases from J, the junction kept 8 bases outside the gene matches. Germline V gene lookup returns CDR1 SEHNR and CDR2 FQNEAQ (reference sequence). The CDR3 region has the DNA TGTGCCAGCAGCTCCACGACAGGGGACTTCTACGAGCAGTACTTC. It translates to CASSSTTGDFYEQYF.

The chain employs TRBV6-1 and TRBJ2-7, with 7 bases fitting TRBD2. CDR1 MNHNS and CDR2 SASEGT come from the germline V gene. CDR3 length equals 12 residues. The J segment lost 5 bases and the V segment lost 7 bases, leaving 5 bases of the junction unmatched. CDR3 protein: CASNWGGDEQYF. For the CDR3, the DNA is TGTGCCAGCAACTGGGGGGGGGACGAGCAGTACTTC.

The CDR3 region is CASSIEGATQYF. CDR3 sequence (DNA): TGTGCCAGCAGTATAGAGGGGGCGACCCAGTACTTC. The chain couples TRBV28 to TRBJ2-5, with 7 positions matching TRBD1. This CDR3 contains 12 residues. Unmatched junction bases numbered 4, after V lost 5 bases and J lost 7 bases. Germline loops: CDR1 MDHEN, CDR2 SYDVKM. Full variable domain (rest looked up from reference TRBV28 and TRBJ2-5): DVKVTQSSRYLVKRTGEKVFLECVQDMDHENMFWYRQDPGLGLRLIYFSYDVKMKEKGDIPEGYSVSREKKERFSLILESASTNQTSMYLCASSIEGATQYFGPGTRLLVL.